Following are 7 T cell receptor beta chains from one sample sequenced in a study of T cells in localized non-small cell lung cancer. The table came from immunoSEQ multiplex PCR; TCRdb's copy has only in-frame clones and leaves some out. The table has about 57,000 clones, 80% to 95% seen once; the top ten hold about 20%. Sequenced material: peripheral blood, taken before any cancer treatment. Source of these receptors: a man aged 35 to 69 with stage I lung adenocarcinoma.

Points on this clone: At one end the junction does not follow the germline gene, possibly because of a read error. The CDR3 is CASGEAGGETQYF. CDR3 in DNA: TGCGCCAGCGGTGAGGCGGGCGGGGAGACCCAGTACTTC. This chain joins TRBV10-2 and TRBJ2-5; D perhaps matches TRBD2 (5 bases). Germline loops: CDR1 WSHSY, CDR2 SAAADI. CDR3 size: 13 residues.

The rearrangement links TRBV6-1 to TRBJ2-5; TRBD2 matches 11 bases. V was pared by 4 bases and J by 1 base, with 8 bases of the junction left unmatched. The CDR3 length is 17 residues. Germline CDR1 reads MNHNS; CDR2 reads SASEGT. The CDR3 spells CASSGFPGLAVQETQYF. The CDR3, as DNA: TGTGCCAGCAGTGGATTCCCGGGACTAGCGGTCCAAGAGACCCAGTACTTC.

J is TRBJ1-2 and V is TRBV7-2, with D possibly being TRBD1 (6 bases). Germline assignment: CDR1 SGHTA and CDR2 FQGNSA. V was trimmed by 0 bases and J by 4 bases, leaving 15 bases between them. The CDR3 length is 16 residues. The CDR3 sequence is CASSLAGQGLGYGYTF. For the CDR3, the DNA is TGTGCCAGCAGCTTAGCTGGTCAGGGGCTGGGCTATGGCTACACCTTC.

The gene calls are TRBV7-9 and TRBJ2-7; 9 nucleotides align to TRBD1. The CDR3 is 15 residues long. Germline trimming cut 5 bases from V and 2 bases from J; bases unmatched to any gene: 7. CDR1 is SEHNR and CDR2 is FQNEAQ in the germline V gene (reference sequence). The CDR3 reads CASSRTGTGTYEQYF. The DNA of the CDR3 is TGTGCCAGCAGCAGGACCGGGACAGGGACCTACGAGCAGTACTTC. Full variable domain (outside the CDR3, taken from reference TRBV7-9 and TRBJ2-7): DTGVSQNPRHKITKRGQNVTFRCDPISEHNRLYWYRQTLGQGPEFLTYFQNEAQLEKSRLLSDRFSAERPKGSFSTLEIQRTEQGDSAMYLCASSRTGTGTYEQYFGPGTRLTVT.

V gene TRBV5-1 combines with J gene TRBJ2-1, with TRBD1 matching 11 bases. The CDR3 runs to 15 residues. Trimming at V came to 2 bases and at J to 6 bases, leaving 4 bases not matched to a gene. CDR1 and CDR2 from the germline V gene are SGHRS and YFSETQ. CDR3: CASSLAGTGGNEQFF. Here the CDR3 DNA reads TGCGCCAGCAGCTTAGCCGGGACAGGGGGCAATGAGCAGTTCTTC.

The chain combines TRBV4-1 with TRBJ2-5, with a weak D call TRBD1 (6 bases). The V gene lost 3 bases and the J gene lost 4 bases, with 12 bases spanning the gap. CDR1 is MGHRA, CDR2 YSYEKL, per germline. The CDR3 extends over 14 amino acids. The CDR3 bases are TGCGCCAGCAGCCAGTCCCTCAGGGGAGAGACCCAGTACTTC. The encoded protein is CASSQSLRGETQYF.

This chain connects TRBV19 to TRBJ2-7, with no clear D. V was pared by 1 base and J by 3 bases, with 7 bases between. Looked up from germline, CDR1 is LNHDA and CDR2 is SQIVND (reference sequence). The CDR3 is 13 residues long. The CDR3 DNA reads as TGTGCCAGTAGTATAGGGGAAGGCTACGAGCAGTACTTC. It specifies CASSIGEGYEQYF.